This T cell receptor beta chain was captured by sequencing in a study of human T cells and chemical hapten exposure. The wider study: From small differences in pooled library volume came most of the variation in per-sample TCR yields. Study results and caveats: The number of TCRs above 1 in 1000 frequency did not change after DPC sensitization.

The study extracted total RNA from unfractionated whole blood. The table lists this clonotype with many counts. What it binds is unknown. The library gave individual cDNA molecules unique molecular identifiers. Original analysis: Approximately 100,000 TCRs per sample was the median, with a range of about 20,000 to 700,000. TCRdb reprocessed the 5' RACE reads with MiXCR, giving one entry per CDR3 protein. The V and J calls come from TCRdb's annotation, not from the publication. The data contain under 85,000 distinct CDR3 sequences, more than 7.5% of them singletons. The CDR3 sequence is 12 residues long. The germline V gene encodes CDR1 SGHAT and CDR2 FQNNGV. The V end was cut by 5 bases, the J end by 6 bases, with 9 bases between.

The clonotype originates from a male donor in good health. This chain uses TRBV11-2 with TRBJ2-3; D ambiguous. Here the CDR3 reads CASSPLGDTQYF. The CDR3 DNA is TGTGCCAGCAGCCCCCTAGGTGATACGCAGTATTTT. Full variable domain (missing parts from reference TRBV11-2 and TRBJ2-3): EAGVAQSPRYKIIEKRQSVAFWCNPISGHATLYWYQQILGQGPKLLIQFQNNGVVDDSQLPKDRFSAERLKGVDSTLKIQPAKLEDSAVYLCASSPLGDTQYFGPGTRLTVL.